The sequence of this T cell receptor (beta chain) was determined in a study of T cell responses to AZD1222 COVID-19 vaccine. General study results and limits: Nearly half of spike-specific TCRs reportedly go after variant regions that carry no mutations. Spike-wide vaccine-associated CD4 TCRs dominated at 160-218 and 743-854.

This CDR3 contains 18 residues. Germline V gene lookup returns CDR1 LGHNT and CDR2 FRNRAP. Trimming removed 0 bases from V and 1 base from J, with 16 bases in between. Produced via immunoSEQ multiplex PCR; TCRdb's table is partial and in-frame only. The sample has around 120,000 clones, roughly 90% seen once. A note on this clone: Its matching antigen is unknown.

The sample was peripheral blood, taken on day 0 of AZD1222 vaccination. The TCR originated in an adult in good health. J is TRBJ1-3 and V is TRBV12-5; D call uncertain. The CDR3 DNA reads TGTGCTAGTGGTTTGGTACTTGGGCCGGGTTGGTCTGGAAACACCATATATTTT. Protein sequence: CASGLVLGPGWSGNTIYF.